The following is a T cell receptor (beta chain) sequence with its context. Its target is not known. CDR3 length equals 15 residues. The germline V gene has CDR1 MNHNS and CDR2 SASEGT. The V and J ends lost 6 bases and 4 bases, in that order; junction bases with no gene match: 10. The Oncomine TCR Beta short-read assay generated sequence data from the DNA of cultured CD4+ T cells. A single record per CDR3 protein comes from TCRdb applying MiXCR to the PCR reads. Of about 4,500 distinct CDR3 sequences in the sample, approximately 52% were seen once. This sample was taken from a study of vaccination and CD4 T cells after COVID-19. The treatment was: roughly nine-day PBMC culture with coronavirus spike peptide pools or control peptides (ViraFEST assay).

The clonotype originates from a human donor who had recovered from COVID-19. Sequenced sample: CD4+ T cells from blood, cultured in vitro. The V call is TRBV6-1, the J call TRBJ2-7; TRBD1 aligns across 9 bases. The CDR3 bases are TGTGCCAGCAGCCTTGCTGGGGACAGGGTATACGAGCAGTACTTC. It encodes CASSLAGDRVYEQYF.